This TCR beta chain emerged from a study of T cell responses to AZD1222 COVID-19 vaccine. The CDR3 spans 17 residues. The junction had 6 bases not matched to a gene; V was cut back by 3 bases and J by 2 bases. Germline CDR1 and CDR2: LNHDA and SQIVND (reference sequence). Method: immunoSEQ multiplex PCR; TCRdb's copy keeps in-frame clones and lacks some. The top ten hold approximately 1.5% of the sample, which has about 96,000 clones, about nine tenths seen once. A word on this clone: The antigen remains unidentified.

Findings and caveats of the study: Spike-specific TCR depth and breadth grew after two AZD1222 doses. Most donors were white British, females outnumbered males, and clonal diversity was possibly underestimated. Regions 160-218 and 743-854 held dominance among vaccine-associated CD4 TCRs, which spanned spike.

Sample: peripheral blood, taken on day 0 of AZD1222 vaccination. This TCR was recovered from an adult in good health. This chain joins TRBV19 and TRBJ2-2; TRBD2 agrees at 10 bases. CDR3: CASSMLAGGPNTGELFF. The CDR3 nucleotides read TGTGCCAGTAGTATGTTAGCGGGGGGTCCAAACACCGGGGAGCTGTTTTTT.